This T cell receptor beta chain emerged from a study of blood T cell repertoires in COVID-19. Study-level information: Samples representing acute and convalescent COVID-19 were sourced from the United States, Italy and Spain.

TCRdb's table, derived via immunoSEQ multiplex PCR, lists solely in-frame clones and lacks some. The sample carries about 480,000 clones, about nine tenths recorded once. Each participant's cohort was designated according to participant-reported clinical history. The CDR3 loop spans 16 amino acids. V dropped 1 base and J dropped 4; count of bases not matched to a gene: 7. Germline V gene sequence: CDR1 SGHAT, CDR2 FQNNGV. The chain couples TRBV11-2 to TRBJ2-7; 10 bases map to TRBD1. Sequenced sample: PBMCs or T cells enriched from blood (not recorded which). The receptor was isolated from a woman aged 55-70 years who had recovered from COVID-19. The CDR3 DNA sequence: TGTGCCAGCAGCTTAGCAGGGGGGGGACAGGGGTACGAGCAGTACTTC. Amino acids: CASSLAGGGQGYEQYF.